The rows below give T cell receptor beta chains drawn from one sample of a study of cytomegalovirus exposure and HLA in healthy donors. Clones were sequenced by immunoSEQ multiplex PCR, and TCRdb holds only the in-frame ones, with some missing. The sample has some 130,000 clones; roughly 90% are singletons. Material for sequencing was PBMCs. These receptors came from a woman aged 18-35 years in good health and CMV-seropositive. CDR3s include the opening cysteine and the closing phenylalanine or tryptophan. A D gene is named only where the DNA matches it firmly. Only some rows state a clone size, as once, few, many or a class for expanded clones.

clone_size	d_call	v_call	j_call	cdr3_nt	cdr3_aa
NA	TRBD1	TRBV29-1	TRBJ2-5	TGCAGCGTTCGACAGGGCCAGGGGGAGACCCAGTACTTC	CSVRQGQGETQYF
once	TRBD1	TRBV19	TRBJ2-7	TGTGCCACCTCGAGAGGGGGCGCATTAAAAGGCTACGAGCAGTACTTC	CATSRGGALKGYEQYF
NA	NA	TRBV2	TRBJ1-1	TGTGCCAGCAGGTACAGGGCGTACACTGAAGCTTTCTTT	CASRYRAYTEAFF
NA	NA	TRBV6-5	TRBJ2-1	TGTGCCAGCTCGCTGGCGGGGAGCTCCTACAATGAGCAGTTCTTC	CASSLAGSSYNEQFF
NA	TRBD1	TRBV15	TRBJ1-6	TGTGCCACCAGCAGAGATAGACAGGGTTATTCACCCCTCCACTTT	CATSRDRQGYSPLHF
NA	NA	TRBV6-5	TRBJ1-1	TGTGCCAGCAGTTACAGTGAGACAGGAGATAACACTGAAGCTTTCTTT	CASSYSETGDNTEAFF
NA	TRBD1	TRBV7-8	TRBJ1-1	TGTGCCAGCAGCCTCTCGACAGGGCTGAACACTGAAGCTTTCTTT	CASSLSTGLNTEAFF
NA	NA	TRBV5-6	TRBJ1-1	TGTGCCAGCAGCGACATCCCGGGACACTGGGCTGAAGCTTTCTTT	CASSDIPGHWAEAFF
NA	TRBD1	TRBV19	TRBJ2-6	TGTGCCAGTTTCGGAATACCAGGGGGCGAGGCTGGGGCCAACGTCCTGACTTTC	CASFGIPGGEAGANVLTF
NA	TRBD2	TRBV18	TRBJ2-1	TGTGCCAGCTCATCCAGAGCGGGAAGACAATACAATGAGCAGTTCTTC	CASSSRAGRQYNEQFF
NA	NA	TRBV23-1	TRBJ1-1	TGCGCCAGCAGTCATTCCGGGATCCTGGGGACTGAAGCTTTCTTT	CASSHSGILGTEAFF
NA	TRBD1	TRBV30	TRBJ1-3	TGTGCCTGGAGTGCAGGGGGCCCCGGAAACACCATATATTTT	CAWSAGGPGNTIYF
NA	TRBD1	TRBV5-1	TRBJ1-3	TGCGCCAGCAGCGACGGAACAGGGGCTGGAAACACCATATATTTT	CASSDGTGAGNTIYF
NA	NA	TRBV2	TRBJ1-4	TGTGCCAGCCGGCCGTGGAGCCCCCGGGAAGAAAAACTGTTTTTT	CASRPWSPREEKLFF
NA	TRBD2	TRBV18	TRBJ2-1	TGTGCCAGCTCAGCGGGAGCCAACAATGAGCAGTTCTTC	CASSAGANNEQFF
NA	TRBD1	TRBV13	TRBJ1-2	TGTGCCAGCAGCCCAGGACAGGGGGCGGTTGGCTACACCTTC	CASSPGQGAVGYTF
NA	NA	TRBV6-1	TRBJ1-4	TGTGCCAGCAGACCCTTGACAGGATTGGATGAAAAACTGTTTTTT	CASRPLTGLDEKLFF
once	TRBD2	TRBV13	TRBJ2-1	TGTGCCAGCAGCCGATTTATGGGACTAGCGGGGGGCCACTCCTACAATGAGCAGTTCTTC	CASSRFMGLAGGHSYNEQFF
NA	NA	TRBV5-1	TRBJ2-3	TGCGCCAGCAGCTCCTCTAGCACAGATACGCAGTATTTT	CASSSSSTDTQYF
NA	TRBD1	TRBV15	TRBJ1-6	TGTGCCACCAGGGATCGACAGGGCTTTGCGGCACCCCTCCACTTT	CATRDRQGFAAPLHF
NA	TRBD2	TRBV6-5	TRBJ2-3	TGTGCCAGCAGTTACTCGGGGGGGACAGATACGCAGTATTTT	CASSYSGGTDTQYF
NA	TRBD1	TRBV6-1	TRBJ2-7	TGTGCCAGCAGAAGGGGACAGGACTCCTACGAGCAGTACTTC	CASRRGQDSYEQYF
NA	NA	TRBV6-1	TRBJ1-5	TGTGCCAGCAGTGCCCGATGGCAGGGGAACAATCAGCCCCAGCATTTT	CASSARWQGNNQPQHF
few	TRBD1	TRBV2	TRBJ1-1	TGTGCCAGCAGTATAAACAGGGGGCAGACTGAAGCTTTCTTT	CASSINRGQTEAFF
NA	NA	TRBV9	TRBJ1-5	TGTGCCAGCAGTGCAGGCAATCAGCCCCAGCATTTT	CASSAGNQPQHF
NA	TRBD1	TRBV6-1	TRBJ1-5	TGTGCCAGCAGGGTACAGGGGGGCAGTCAGCCCCAGCATTTT	CASRVQGGSQPQHF
NA	NA	TRBV15	TRBJ2-1	TGTGCCACGAGGGGGAGCTCCTACAATGAGCAGTTCTTC	CATRGSSYNEQFF
NA	NA	TRBV12-1	TRBJ2-6	TGTGCCAGCAGCTTAGGCGAGCTAGCGGGGAGCTCTGGGGCCAACGTCCTGACTTTC	CASSLGELAGSSGANVLTF
few	TRBD1	TRBV6-1	TRBJ1-5	TGTGCCAGCAAGCCACAGGGGCTGAATCAGCCCCAGCATTTT	CASKPQGLNQPQHF
NA	TRBD1	TRBV6-5	TRBJ1-2	TGTGCCAGCAGGTCAGGGGGAGGTGGCTACACCTTC	CASRSGGGGYTF
NA	NA	TRBV15	TRBJ1-4	TGTGCCACCAGCAGAAAGACAGGATATGAAAAACTGTTTTTT	CATSRKTGYEKLFF
once	TRBD1	TRBV9	TRBJ1-6	TGTGCCAGCAGCGCCTGGACAGGGGGGTCACCCCTCCACTTT	CASSAWTGGSPLHF
NA	NA	TRBV28	TRBJ2-7	TGTGCCAGCAGTCCAGGGGGGAAACGGTACGAGCAGTACTTC	CASSPGGKRYEQYF
NA	TRBD1	TRBV7-9	TRBJ2-1	TGTGCCAGCAGCCCCCAAGGACAGGGGAGCCACAATGAGCAGTTCTTC	CASSPQGQGSHNEQFF
NA	NA	TRBV5-1	TRBJ2-3	TGCGCCAGCAGCTTGGTACTGCGTCGAATGGATACGCAGTATTTT	CASSLVLRRMDTQYF
NA	TRBD1	TRBV7-9	TRBJ2-1	TGTGCCAGCACCCCTGGGACAGGGGGTTACAATGAGCAGTTCTTC	CASTPGTGGYNEQFF
NA	NA	TRBV19	TRBJ2-3	TGTGCCAGTAGTCGGAGTTTAGCGGCAGATACGCAGTATTTT	CASSRSLAADTQYF
NA	TRBD2	TRBV27	TRBJ2-1	TGTGCCAGCAGTCTCATAGCGGGAGGGCCCCACAATGAGCAGTTCTTC	CASSLIAGGPHNEQFF
NA	TRBD2	TRBV27	TRBJ2-3	TGTGCCAGCAGTCGGCGGGGGGGAGATACGCAGTATTTT	CASSRRGGDTQYF
NA	TRBD2	TRBV27	TRBJ2-7	TGTGCCAGCAGTTTATACCTAGCGGGAGACGAGCAGTACTTC	CASSLYLAGDEQYF
NA	TRBD2	TRBV11-2	TRBJ2-7	TGTGCCAGCAGCTTAAATATTTGGGAGACTAGCGGGAGGGCCCAACAGTACTTC	CASSLNIWETSGRAQQYF
NA	TRBD1	TRBV6-4	TRBJ1-4	TGTGCCAGCAGTGTCACAGGGGGGACTAATGAAAAACTGTTTTTT	CASSVTGGTNEKLFF
NA	TRBD2	TRBV18	TRBJ2-1	TGTGCCAGCTCGCCCCCACGGACTAGCGACTACAATGAGCAGTTCTTC	CASSPPRTSDYNEQFF